Listed below are T cell receptor beta chains from one sample, sequenced in a study of T-cell reconstitution after alpha-beta-depleted transplantation in children. TCRdb reanalysed the PCR reads using MiXCR and keeps one entry per CDR3 protein. The sample lists around 700,000 distinct CDR3 sequences, under 15% occurring once. The source material was PBMCs, sampled before TCRalphabeta/CD19-depleted stem cell transplant. The receptors here all came from a girl aged 2-9 years with congenital amegakaryocytic thrombocytopenia, due to receive a stem cell transplant. Each CDR3 is given with its conserved first and last residue. A D gene is named only where the DNA matches it firmly. Clone size is given for some rows only: seen once, a few or many times, or a class if the clone is expanded.

j_call	v_call	clone_size	d_call	cdr3_nt	cdr3_aa
TRBJ2-2	TRBV5-1	many	TRBD2	TGCGCCAGCAGCATGACTAGCGGGGGGAACACCGGGGAGCTGTTTTTT	CASSMTSGGNTGELFF
TRBJ2-3	TRBV20-1	many	TRBD2	TGCAGTGCTAGTCTAGCGGGAAGAATTACAGATACGCAGTATTTT	CSASLAGRITDTQYF
TRBJ2-3	TRBV28	many	TRBD2	TGTGCCAGCAGTGAACCGGGACTAGCAACAGATACGCAGTATTTT	CASSEPGLATDTQYF
TRBJ2-1	TRBV20-1	.	.	TGCAGTGCTAAAGGTGTCGGTGTGATCAATGAGCAGTTCTTC	CSAKGVGVINEQFF
TRBJ2-1	TRBV7-3	few	TRBD2	TGTGCCAGCAGCTTCCCCGGGACTAGCTATGGAACGGAGCAGTTCTTC	CASSFPGTSYGTEQFF
TRBJ2-3	TRBV15	many	TRBD2	TGTGCCACCAGTCCCGGCCGGACTAGGTTTTCGGATACGCAGTATTTT	CATSPGRTRFSDTQYF
TRBJ2-5	TRBV20-1	.	.	TGCAGTGCTAGACAGGGGTTCGGGGAGACCCAGTACTTC	CSARQGFGETQYF
TRBJ2-7	TRBV12-3/TRBV12-4	many	.	TGTGCCAGTTCTCAATTCCGCGGGGACGAGCAGTACTTC	CASSQFRGDEQYF
TRBJ2-5	TRBV12-3/TRBV12-4	.	TRBD2	TGTGCCAGCGCTAGCGGAGAGACCCAGTACTTC	CASASGETQYF
TRBJ1-1	TRBV21-1	few	.	TGTGCCAGCAGCGCAACGGCTTACAGGGGGCTCACTGAAGCTTTCTTT	CASSATAYRGLTEAFF
TRBJ2-2	TRBV7-8	.	.	TGTGCCAGCAGCTTAGCGAGACTGGCCCTGAACACCGGGGAGCTGTTTTTT	CASSLARLALNTGELFF
TRBJ2-1	TRBV29-1	many	.	TGCAGCGTTGAGGTAGGGATCAGCTCCTACAATGAGCAGTTCTTC	CSVEVGISSYNEQFF
TRBJ2-2	TRBV20-1	many	.	TGCAGTGCTATCCCTCGAAGGAACACCGGGGAGCTGTTTTTT	CSAIPRRNTGELFF
TRBJ2-3	TRBV5-1	few	.	TGCGCCAGCAGCTTGGCCTATACGCAGTATTTT	CASSLAYTQYF
TRBJ2-1	TRBV20-1	few	TRBD2	TGCAGTTCTGGGCAGGGACTAGCGGGTAACAATGAGCAGTTCTTC	CSSGQGLAGNNEQFF
TRBJ2-4	TRBV5-1	few	.	TGCGCCAGCAGCTTCGAGCCCAAAAACATTCAGTACTTC	CASSFEPKNIQYF
TRBJ1-1	TRBV19	.	.	TGTGCCAGTACCTTGGACCCGGCGGAGACTGAAGCTTTCTTT	CASTLDPAETEAFF
TRBJ2-7	TRBV5-1	many	.	TGCGCCAGCAGCTTGGCCACCGGGAGCATGGCCTACGAGCAGTACTTC	CASSLATGSMAYEQYF
TRBJ2-7	TRBV20-1	few	.	TGCAGTGCTAGCGGCCTAGGAGGCTACGAGCAGTACTTC	CSASGLGGYEQYF
TRBJ2-7	TRBV5-6	many	TRBD2	TGTGCCAGCAGCTTTGAAAACCCGCTAGCGGGAAGGTACGAGCAGTACTTC	CASSFENPLAGRYEQYF
TRBJ2-3	TRBV12-3/TRBV12-4	.	TRBD2	TGTGCCAGCAGTACCGGGACTAGCGCAACGAATACGCAGTATTTT	CASSTGTSATNTQYF
TRBJ2-7	TRBV5-6	few	.	TGTGCCAGCAGCCCGCCGGACGGCGGACCCTCCCCCTACGAGCAGTACTTC	CASSPPDGGPSPYEQYF
TRBJ2-1	TRBV9	many	.	TGTGCCAGCAGCGTAGGCGGAGCGCTCAATGAGCAGTTCTTC	CASSVGGALNEQFF
TRBJ2-7	TRBV5-1	few	TRBD1	TGCGCCAGCAGCTCCGGGACAGTCTCCTACGAGCAGTACTTC	CASSSGTVSYEQYF
TRBJ1-5	TRBV20-1	many	.	TGCAGTGCTAGAGCAGGGACCAATCAGCCCCAGCATTTT	CSARAGTNQPQHF
TRBJ2-1	TRBV7-2	few	TRBD1	TGTGCCAGCAGCTCTAGGACAGGGGGCGGCGATGAGCAGTTCTTC	CASSSRTGGGDEQFF
TRBJ1-1	TRBV30	.	.	TGTGCCTGGAGGCTTTTGTCGGGCTATGAAGCTTTCTTT	CAWRLLSGYEAFF
TRBJ1-2	TRBV12-3/TRBV12-4	many	.	TGTGCCAGCAGTTTTGGCGGCTACACCTTC	CASSFGGYTF
TRBJ2-1	TRBV4-1	many	.	TGCGCCAGCAGCCACGGGAACCCCTACAATGAGCAGTTCTTC	CASSHGNPYNEQFF
TRBJ1-6	TRBV5-1	many	.	TGCGCCAGCCGGGACCTGGACAATTCACCCCTCCACTTT	CASRDLDNSPLHF
TRBJ2-2	TRBV5-1	many	.	TGCGCCAGCAGGCCAGATGCCTCCGGGGAGCTGTTTTTT	CASRPDASGELFF
TRBJ2-2	TRBV4-1	many	.	TGCGCCAGCAGCCAAGGGATCCGAACCGGGGAGCTGTTTTTT	CASSQGIRTGELFF
TRBJ1-1	TRBV5-1	many	.	TGCGCCAGCAGCTTGGATACCCCAGGGTTGGGAAACACTGAAGCTTTCTTT	CASSLDTPGLGNTEAFF
TRBJ2-4	TRBV20-1	many	.	TGCAGTGCTAGCAGGGCGATGGTAGGAAACATTCAGTACTTC	CSASRAMVGNIQYF
TRBJ2-5	TRBV12-3/TRBV12-4	.	.	TGTGCCAGCAGTATGACTAGGGTGAAAGAGACCCAGTACTTC	CASSMTRVKETQYF
TRBJ2-1	TRBV30	.	.	TGTGCCTGGAGTGTGATTCAGGGGTACAATGAGCAGTTCTTC	CAWSVIQGYNEQFF
TRBJ2-1	TRBV7-2	few	TRBD1	TGTGCCAGCAGCTTAGCATCGCGACAGGGGGTCGGGGGAGGGATGCTAAATGAGCAGTTCTTC	CASSLASRQGVGGGMLNEQFF
TRBJ2-3	TRBV12-3/TRBV12-4	.	.	TGTGCCAGCAGAGCCCTATTTATACTCGACACCACAGATACGCAGTATTTT	CASRALFILDTTDTQYF
TRBJ1-6	TRBV5-6	many	.	TGTGCCAGCAGCTTGGGGGCGCGGGTGAATTCACCCCTCCACTTT	CASSLGARVNSPLHF
TRBJ1-2	TRBV12-3/TRBV12-4	many	.	TGTGCCAGCAGAGCCGGACAGACAGCTAACTATGGCTACACCTTC	CASRAGQTANYGYTF
TRBJ2-1	TRBV24-1	many	.	TGTGCCACCCTTGGGACGCCGGAGCGGTTCTTC	CATLGTPERFF
TRBJ2-7	TRBV12-3/TRBV12-4	.	TRBD1	TGTGCCAGCAGGTACGGGACAGGGAGGAACGAGCAGTACTTC	CASRYGTGRNEQYF
TRBJ1-4	TRBV6-5	many	.	TGTGCCAGCAGTTACTCGCGCACCAGGGGCGAAAAACTGTTTTTT	CASSYSRTRGEKLFF
TRBJ2-5	TRBV5-1	many	TRBD1	TGCGCCAGCAGCTCGGACAGGGGAGAGACCCAGTACTTC	CASSSDRGETQYF
TRBJ2-1	TRBV5-1	few	.	TGCGCCAGCAGCTTGCGGGGATTAACGGTTTACAATGAGCAGTTCTTC	CASSLRGLTVYNEQFF
TRBJ1-6	TRBV16	.	TRBD1	TGTGCCAGCAGCCAATTGATGGACAGGGGGCAATCGACACCCCTCCACTTT	CASSQLMDRGQSTPLHF
TRBJ2-3	TRBV5-1	many	.	TGCGCCAGCAGCTTGGAGGGCGGGACAACAGATACGCAGTATTTT	CASSLEGGTTDTQYF
TRBJ2-5	TRBV20-1	many	TRBD2	TGCAGTGCTGGGACTAGCCAAGAGACCCAGTACTTC	CSAGTSQETQYF
TRBJ2-1	TRBV12-3/TRBV12-4	many	.	TGTGCCAGCAGTTTAGGTCCACTAGAAAAATTCCATGAGCAGTTCTTC	CASSLGPLEKFHEQFF
TRBJ2-2	TRBV5-1	.	TRBD1	TGCGCCAGCAGCTTCTCCGGGACAGGGGTAACCGGGGAGCTGTTTTTT	CASSFSGTGVTGELFF
TRBJ1-5	TRBV7-2	.	.	TGTGCCAGCAGCTTGAGCGGGCGTTATAGCAATCAGCCCCAGCATTTT	CASSLSGRYSNQPQHF
TRBJ2-7	TRBV20-1	many	.	TGCAGTGCGCAACACGTTAGCGGCGAGCAGTACTTC	CSAQHVSGEQYF
TRBJ2-4	TRBV6-1	few	TRBD1	TGTGCCAGCAAGTCTGAAATGGGACAGTTTGTAACGGCCAAAAACATTCAGTACTTC	CASKSEMGQFVTAKNIQYF
TRBJ2-2	TRBV5-1	many	.	TGCGCCAGCAGCTTGGTTGCAAGCCGGCCCGGGGAGCTGTTTTTT	CASSLVASRPGELFF
TRBJ2-2	TRBV2	.	.	TGTGCCAGCAGTGAAGACGGTGGGCTTGGCACCGGGGAGCTGTTTTTT	CASSEDGGLGTGELFF
TRBJ1-1	TRBV27	.	.	TGTGCCAGCAGTTTCGGGCAGGCCAACACTGAAGCTTTCTTT	CASSFGQANTEAFF
TRBJ2-1	TRBV5-1	many	TRBD2	TGCGCCAGCAGCTCGACTAGCGGTTCCTACAATGAGCAGTTCTTC	CASSSTSGSYNEQFF